The next 18 T cell receptor beta chains were all read from a single sample in a study of shared clonotypes between healthy human individuals. CD8 cells classed as naive were CD45RO-negative and positively selected for CCR7, excluding terminally differentiated effector memory CD45RA+ cells. TCRdb keeps only in-frame clones here, not all; method: immunoSEQ multiplex PCR. The sample consists of over 2,000,000 clones, about 94% of them appearing once. Material for sequencing was naive CD8+ T cells from PBMCs. The receptors originated from a man in his late teens or twenties in good health. Some clones in this sample may be carry-over from other donors' samples.

V usage is TRBV7-9 and J usage is TRBJ1-1; D gene unclear. The CDR3 covers 13 residues. Trimming removed 3 bases at V and 7 bases at J, with 12 bases between. CDR1 and CDR2 from the germline V gene are SEHNR and FQNEAQ (reference sequence). CDR3 sequence: CASSLGAAVEAFF. For the CDR3, the DNA is TGTGCCAGCAGCTTGGGTGCAGCGGTTGAAGCTTTCTTT.

As concerns this clone: Other nucleotide sequences from this sample produce the same CDR3. This chain joins TRBV28 and TRBJ2-7; a possible D gene is TRBD2 (5 bases). Deletions cut 2 bases from V and 5 bases from J, with 10 bases between. Germline V CDR1 and CDR2: MDHEN, SYDVKM. This CDR3 is 13 amino acids long. The CDR3 region is CASSLGRGNEQYF. The CDR3 nucleotides read TGTGCCAGCAGTTTAGGTCGGGGTAACGAGCAGTACTTC.

This sequence joins TRBV5-4 and TRBJ2-3, with TRBD2 identical over 7 bases. V dropped 4 bases and J dropped 4; count of bases not matched to a gene: 12. CDR1 and CDR2 from the germline V gene are SGHNT and YYREEE (reference sequence). CDR3 length: 16 residues. In DNA, the CDR3 is TGTGCCAGCAGCCCCTCGGAGGGAGGGTTGGCAGATACGCAGTATTTT. Its protein is CASSPSEGGLADTQYF. Filled out from reference TRBV5-4 and TRBJ2-3, the complete variable domain reads ETGVTQSPTHLIKTRGQQVTLRCSSQSGHNTVSWYQQALGQGPQFIFQYYREEENGRGNFPPRFSGLQFPNYSSELNVNALELDDSALYLCASSPSEGGLADTQYFGPGTRLTVL.

The chain uses TRBV5-1 and TRBJ2-1, with D possibly TRBD2 on 7 matching bases. Trimming removed 3 bases from V and 9 bases from J, with 31 bases in between. CDR3 length: 19 amino acids. Germline-derived CDR1 and CDR2 are SGHRS and YFSETQ. The CDR3 region has the DNA TGCGCCAGCAGCTCGTGGAGCGGAGAGGGAGGGGGTTTTGGGCGTGAGCAGTTCTTC. Amino acids: CASSSWSGEGGGFGREQFF.

V gene TRBV7-9 combines with J gene TRBJ2-3, with 12 bases identical to TRBD1. With 4 bases clipped from V and 2 bases from J, the junction kept 7 bases outside the gene matches. CDR1 and CDR2 (germline): SEHNR, FQNEAQ (reference sequence). The CDR3 consists of 17 residues. CDR3 in amino acids: CASSSGTGGTNTDTQYF. The CDR3 DNA sequence: TGTGCCAGCAGCTCCGGGACAGGGGGCACTAACACAGATACGCAGTATTTT.

The chain links TRBV5-6 to TRBJ2-1; 8 bases fit TRBD2. Germline lookup yields CDR1 SGHDT and CDR2 YYEEEE. The CDR3 contains 14 residues. The V gene end was trimmed by 4 bases and the J gene end by 0 bases; junction bases not matched to a gene: 0. The CDR3 spells CASSGTSSYNEQFF. The CDR3 nucleotides read TGTGCCAGCAGCGGGACTAGCTCCTACAATGAGCAGTTCTTC.

J is TRBJ1-2 and V is TRBV19; D is perhaps TRBD1 (6 bases). The CDR3 runs 14 residues. CDR1 is LNHDA, CDR2 SQIVND, per germline (reference sequence). V lost 6 bases, J lost 14 bases, and 25 bases lay in between. CDR3 in DNA: TGTGCCAGTAGAAGGGGCCTCCCGGACAGCTCCGAAACCTTC. Amino acid sequence: CASRRGLPDSSETF.

The chain has TRBV4-1 and TRBJ2-7; 10 nucleotides agree with TRBD2. Germline trimming cut 2 bases from V and 3 bases from J; bases unmatched to any gene: 22. Germline assignment: CDR1 MGHRA and CDR2 YSYEKL. The CDR3 length is 21 residues. CDR3 amino acids: CASSQKPPGLAGVGISYEQYF. The CDR3 DNA sequence: TGCGCCAGCAGCCAAAAGCCGCCGGGGCTAGCGGGAGTCGGGATTAGCTACGAGCAGTACTTC.

This clone was found once. The genes are TRBV4-1 and TRBJ2-7; D is possibly TRBD1 (5 bases). Germline values: CDR1 MGHRA, CDR2 YSYEKL. The V gene lost 0 bases and the J gene lost 3 bases, with 15 bases spanning the gap. The CDR3 is 16 amino acids. CDR3 bases: TGCGCCAGCAGCCAAGAGTACGGTAGGGGCGGCTACGAGCAGTACTTC. Translation gives CASSQEYGRGGYEQYF.

This chain connects TRBV7-2 to TRBJ2-1; 7 bases are shared with TRBD1. The V and J ends lost 0 bases and 2 bases, in that order; junction bases with no gene match: 1. There are 15 residues in the CDR3. Germline loops: CDR1 SGHTA, CDR2 FQGNSA. CDR3 DNA sequence: TGTGCCAGCAGCTTAGCGGACAGGCCCTACAATGAGCAGTTCTTC. It translates to CASSLADRPYNEQFF.

The rearrangement joins TRBV4-1 to TRBJ1-4; D is possibly TRBD1 (6 bases). CDR3 length equals 14 residues. The V end lost 1 base, the J end lost 7 bases, and 10 bases lay between the germline ends. Per germline, CDR1 MGHRA and CDR2 YSYEKL. In nucleotides, the CDR3 is TGCGCCAGCAGCCAAGTACAGGGCGGTGAAAAACTGTTTTTT. Its protein product is CASSQVQGGEKLFF.

The chain employs TRBV2 and TRBJ2-3; D gene unclear. Germline-derived CDR1 and CDR2 are SNHLY and FYNNEI. V dropped 8 bases and J dropped 4 bases, with 22 bases sitting between them. CDR3 length equals 16 residues. As DNA, the CDR3 is TGTGCCAGCCTGTCTGGACCCCCCCGCCCACCAGATACGCAGTATTTT. This gives the protein CASLSGPPRPPDTQYF.

The genes are TRBV19 and TRBJ1-1; unclear D gene. The CDR3 is 16 residues long. Per the germline V gene, CDR1 is LNHDA and CDR2 is SQIVND (reference sequence). Between the trimmed V and J ends, which lost 4 bases and 0 bases, there was a span of 15 bases. CDR3 region: CASSKTPGRMNTEAFF. CDR3 in DNA: TGTGCCAGTAGTAAGACGCCCGGTCGGATGAACACTGAAGCTTTCTTT.

The rearrangement uses TRBV7-9 and TRBJ2-1; tentative D call: TRBD2 (6 bases). Deletions cut 8 bases from V and 7 bases from J, with 15 bases between. CDR1 is SEHNR and CDR2 is FQNEAQ in the germline V gene (reference sequence). The CDR3 length is 13 residues. This CDR3 reads CASGSGETNEQFF. CDR3 DNA: TGTGCCAGCGGGTCGGGGGAGACGAATGAGCAGTTCTTC.

J is TRBJ2-1 and V is TRBV21-1; the table's D call of TRBD2 was not tested on the DNA. TRBV21-1 counts as a pseudogene. This CDR3 has 14 residues. The CDR3 reads CARTLPRALREQFF. CDR3 DNA sequence: TGTGCCAGGACACTCCCGAGGGCCTTGCGTGAGCAGTTCTTC.

The V call is TRBV9, the J call TRBJ2-7, with a tentative D call TRBD1 (5 bases). The length of the CDR3 is 15 residues. Per the germline V gene, CDR1 is SGDLS and CDR2 is YYNGEE. Trimming cost V 0 bases and J 4 bases, with 14 bases left between them. The CDR3, as DNA: TGTGCCAGCAGCGTAGAGGCAGGGTCTTTTTACGAGCAGTACTTC. Translation gives CASSVEAGSFYEQYF. The full variable domain, in which reference TRBV9 and TRBJ2-7 provide the parts outside the CDR3, is DSGVTQTPKHLITATGQRVTLRCSPRSGDLSVYWYQQSLDQGLQFLIQYYNGEERAKGNILERFSAQQFPDLHSELNLSSLELGDSALYFCASSVEAGSFYEQYFGPGTRLTVT.

This chain connects TRBV11-2 to TRBJ2-7, with TRBD2 identical over 11 bases. In germline, CDR1 is SGHAT, CDR2 FQNNGV. Losses at the gene ends were 1 base for V and 2 bases for J; bases not matched to a gene: 10. This CDR3 comprises 18 residues. The CDR3 loop is CASSLVTFLAGGPYEQYF. In DNA, the CDR3 is TGTGCCAGCAGCTTAGTGACCTTCCTAGCGGGAGGCCCCTACGAGCAGTACTTC.

The chain uses TRBV11-2 and TRBJ2-7; D is ambiguous. V lost 0 bases and J lost 3, with 9 bases in between. Germline V CDR1 and CDR2: SGHAT, FQNNGV. This CDR3 comprises 14 residues. This chain's CDR3 is CASSLDPTHYEQYF. For the CDR3, the DNA is TGTGCCAGCAGCTTAGATCCGACCCACTACGAGCAGTACTTC.